This is a list of T cell receptor beta chains from one sample in a study of identifying expanded T cells in peripheral blood. Here immunoSEQ multiplex PCR was the method, and the copy in TCRdb shows in-frame clones only, minus some. The sample records approximately 120,000 clones, about 88% being singletons. Sequencing was carried out using blood. The receptors shown here come from a person aged 18 to 70 in good health. Each CDR3 is given with its conserved first and last residue. D genes are given only for firm matches. Where a row states a size, it is once, few, many or the class of an expanded clone; other rows omit it.

TRBV29-1	NA	TRBJ2-3	NA	CSVEGRVTARTDTQYF	TGCAGCGTTGAAGGAAGGGTGACAGCCCGCACAGATACGCAGTATTTT
TRBV7-2	NA	TRBJ2-5	NA	CASSLVGIRETQYF	TGTGCCAGCAGCTTAGTTGGGATCAGGGAGACCCAGTACTTC
TRBV5-1	NA	TRBJ1-1	NA	CASSLGRGTFF	TGCGCCAGCAGCTTGGGAAGAGGAACTTTCTTT
TRBV28	TRBD2	TRBJ2-5	NA	CASSSERGQETQYF	TGTGCCAGCAGTTCAGAGCGGGGCCAAGAGACCCAGTACTTC
TRBV19	NA	TRBJ2-1	NA	CASSIQGALNEQFF	TGTGCCAGTAGCATCCAAGGGGCTCTGAATGAGCAGTTCTTC
TRBV4-2	TRBD2	TRBJ2-3	NA	CASSHPRGREVGDTQYF	TGTGCCAGCAGCCACCCGCGTGGGCGGGAGGTTGGAGATACGCAGTATTTT
TRBV28	TRBD2	TRBJ2-7	NA	CASISGGATGEQYF	TGTGCCAGCATCTCGGGAGGTGCTACGGGCGAGCAGTACTTC
TRBV7-9	TRBD2	TRBJ2-7	NA	CASSISAGVMYEQYF	TGTGCCAGCAGCATTAGCGCGGGAGTTATGTACGAGCAGTACTTC
TRBV5-1	NA	TRBJ1-1	NA	CASSLSPIMNTEAFF	TGCGCCAGCAGCTTGTCGCCAATTATGAACACTGAAGCTTTCTTT
TRBV10-3	TRBD1	TRBJ1-1	NA	CAIRGQGLNTEAFF	TGTGCCATCAGAGGACAGGGCCTGAACACTGAAGCTTTCTTT
TRBV18	NA	TRBJ2-5	NA	CASSRLTATRVGETQYF	TGTGCCAGCTCACGTTTGACAGCTACCCGGGTCGGAGAGACCCAGTACTTC
TRBV19	NA	TRBJ1-2	NA	CASSIAGTNYYGYTF	TGTGCCAGTAGTATAGCCGGCACCAATTACTATGGCTACACCTTC
TRBV10-1	NA	TRBJ1-3	NA	CASSEDPVSGNTIYF	TGCGCCAGCAGTGAGGATCCCGTCTCTGGAAACACCATATATTTT
TRBV6-6	NA	TRBJ1-1	once	CASSYGRDRGTEAFF	TGTGCCAGCAGTTACGGCCGGGACCGAGGGACTGAAGCTTTCTTT
TRBV6-6	NA	TRBJ2-1	NA	CASSYSTETPYNEQFF	TGTGCCAGCAGTTACTCTACCGAAACTCCCTACAATGAGCAGTTCTTC
TRBV2	NA	TRBJ2-3	NA	CASGVANTDTQYF	TGTGCCAGCGGGGTGGCTAACACAGATACGCAGTATTTT
TRBV18	NA	TRBJ1-4	NA	CASSRNQNEKLFF	TGTGCCAGCTCACGGAACCAGAATGAAAAACTGTTTTTT
TRBV10-3	NA	TRBJ2-4	NA	CAISDWGADIQYF	TGTGCCATCAGTGACTGGGGTGCGGACATTCAGTACTTC
TRBV19	TRBD1	TRBJ1-1	NA	CASSRQGAGTEAFF	TGTGCCAGTAGCCGACAGGGGGCGGGCACTGAAGCTTTCTTT
TRBV21-1	NA	TRBJ2-4	NA	CASSPNSQDRGRRVSKNIQYF	TGTGCCAGCAGCCCAAATTCACAAGACAGGGGCCGCCGAGTGTCCAAAAACATTCAGTACTTC
TRBV10-1	NA	TRBJ2-1	NA	CASSSRDAPEQFF	TGCGCCAGCAGTAGCCGGGACGCCCCTGAGCAGTTCTTC
TRBV7-9	NA	TRBJ2-1	NA	CASSFGGYDEQFF	TGTGCCAGCAGCTTTGGGGGTTACGATGAGCAGTTCTTC
TRBV6-5	NA	TRBJ2-7	NA	CASSPDGGSTYEQYF	TGTGCCAGCAGCCCCGACGGAGGCTCAACCTACGAGCAGTACTTC
TRBV5-4	TRBD2	TRBJ2-5	NA	CASSLRLTSGMGEETQYF	TGTGCCAGCAGCTTGCGTTTGACTAGCGGGATGGGTGAAGAGACCCAGTACTTC
TRBV10-3	NA	TRBJ1-2	once	CAISTGTGNYGYTF	TGTGCCATCAGTACCGGGACGGGGAACTATGGCTACACCTTC
TRBV2	NA	TRBJ1-5	NA	CASSAGNQPQHF	TGTGCCAGCAGTGCGGGGAATCAGCCCCAGCATTTT
TRBV5-3	TRBD2	TRBJ2-3	few	CARRNGGSDTQYF	TGTGCCAGAAGGAACGGGGGGTCAGATACGCAGTATTTT
TRBV19	NA	TRBJ1-1	NA	CASIDGWGIDTEAFF	TGTGCCAGTATTGATGGTTGGGGCATCGACACTGAAGCTTTCTTT
TRBV5-1	TRBD2	TRBJ2-5	NA	CASSLATSGRSQETQYF	TGCGCCAGCAGCTTGGCCACTAGCGGGAGGTCCCAAGAGACCCAGTACTTC
TRBV5-1	NA	TRBJ1-5	NA	CASSLAPGLGSNQPQHF	TGCGCCAGCAGCTTGGCCCCAGGGCTCGGGAGCAATCAGCCCCAGCATTTT